Listed below are T cell receptor beta chains from one sample, sequenced in a study of blood T cells in healthy people across ages. TCRdb re-called the 5' RACE reads with MiXCR, one entry per CDR3 protein. This sample carries about 1.4 million distinct CDR3 sequences, around 59% of them seen once, and the ten largest clones take roughly 7%. The sample was blood. These receptors were obtained from a man between 18 and 35 years old in good health. Each CDR3 is given with its conserved first and last residue. Fields, in order: clone size, D gene, V gene, J gene, CDR3 DNA, CDR3 protein. The D gene is left open where the match is weak. A clone size is listed for some rows: how often the clone was seen (once, few, many), or a class if it is expanded.

-	TRBD2	TRBV28	TRBJ2-7	TGTGCCAGCACCCCGGGAGGAACCCACTACGAGCAGTACTTC	CASTPGGTHYEQYF
-	-	TRBV27	TRBJ1-1	TGTGCCAGCAGTCTCATCTTGGGCACACTGAACACTGAAGCTTTCTTT	CASSLILGTLNTEAFF
-	-	TRBV7-9	TRBJ2-7	TGTGCCAGCAGCTTAGTGGGACTCAACTACGAGCAGTACTTC	CASSLVGLNYEQYF
-	TRBD2	TRBV6-5	TRBJ2-1	TGTGCCAGCAGTTACTCGCCTGGGGGAGGGTATAATGAGCAGTTCTTC	CASSYSPGGGYNEQFF
-	TRBD1	TRBV10-1	TRBJ2-4	TGCGCCAGCAGTGAGGGCCCGGGACAGGCCTACTCAGCGGACATTCAGTACTTC	CASSEGPGQAYSADIQYF
-	-	TRBV18	TRBJ2-4	TGTGCCAGCTCAAAAAAAACAGGGTCCGAAAACATTCAGTACTTC	CASSKKTGSENIQYF
-	-	TRBV29-1	TRBJ2-2	TGCAGCGTTGTTTTACGGGACTTCAACACCGGGGAGCTGTTTTTT	CSVVLRDFNTGELFF
-	-	TRBV6-6	TRBJ1-1	TGTGCCAGCAGTTCTACACGGAACACTGAAGCTTTCTTT	CASSSTRNTEAFF
-	-	TRBV5-1	TRBJ2-1	TGCGCCAGCAGCTTGATTACGAGGGAGGTTGGCAATGAGCAGTTCTTC	CASSLITREVGNEQFF
-	-	TRBV28	TRBJ1-5	TGTGCCAGCAGACCTGCAAAAGGTAGCAATCAGCCCCAGCATTTT	CASRPAKGSNQPQHF
-	-	TRBV9	TRBJ1-1	TGTGCCAGCAGCCCTATTAAGACCAAGAACACTGAAGCTTTCTTT	CASSPIKTKNTEAFF
-	-	TRBV5-1	TRBJ1-5	TGCGCCAGCAGCGTAGGGACTCATAGCAATCAGCCCCAGCATTTT	CASSVGTHSNQPQHF
few	TRBD2	TRBV7-9	TRBJ2-3	TGTGCCAGCAGCTTGGCCTTAGCGGGGGGGCCACCAGATACGCAGTATTTT	CASSLALAGGPPDTQYF
-	-	TRBV4-2	TRBJ2-6	TGTGCCAGCAGCCAAAACACAGCCTCTGGGGCCAACGTCCTGACTTTC	CASSQNTASGANVLTF
-	-	TRBV12-3/TRBV12-4	TRBJ2-3	TGTGCCAGCACCCCCTCGGGACTGGCAGGGCTCGGTACGCAGTATTTT	CASTPSGLAGLGTQYF
-	-	TRBV20-1	TRBJ1-5	TGCAGTGTCAAGACAGGCAATCAGCCCCAGCATTTT	CSVKTGNQPQHF
-	-	TRBV18	TRBJ1-2	TGTGCCAGCTCACCACAGGGAGGAGAAGGCTACACCTTC	CASSPQGGEGYTF
-	-	TRBV29-1	TRBJ1-2	TGCAGCGTTGCCGGGGGAAGGATAGCTTATGGCTACACCTTC	CSVAGGRIAYGYTF
-	TRBD2	TRBV20-1	TRBJ2-3	TGCAGTGCCGGACTAGCGGGATCTCCAGATACGCAGTATTTT	CSAGLAGSPDTQYF
-	-	TRBV29-1	TRBJ2-1	TGCAGCGTTGAGCGGAACTCCTACAATGAGCAGTTCTTC	CSVERNSYNEQFF
-	TRBD2	TRBV11-2	TRBJ2-5	TGTGCCAGCAGCTTAGATCAGCGAGTTGGGCGGGAGGGCCTCATTGAGCAGTACTTC	CASSLDQRVGREGLIEQYF
-	-	TRBV9	TRBJ2-1	TGTGCCAGCAGCGTAGGCTCTGACTCCTACAATGAGCAGTTCTTC	CASSVGSDSYNEQFF
-	-	TRBV20-1	TRBJ2-1	TGCAGTGCTAGAGGGGGACTCAATACCTACAATGAGCAGTTCTTC	CSARGGLNTYNEQFF
-	-	TRBV4-1	TRBJ1-2	TGCGCCAGCAGCCAACTGTTCCTATGGGGCTACACCTTC	CASSQLFLWGYTF
-	-	TRBV6-2/TRBV6-3	TRBJ2-3	TGTGCCAGCAGTTACATCGGGGTGAGCAATCAGCCCCAGTATTTT	CASSYIGVSNQPQYF
-	TRBD1	TRBV6-2/TRBV6-3	TRBJ1-6	TGTGCCAGTATCCCGGCGACAGGGCAAGCACCCCTCCACTTT	CASIPATGQAPLHF
-	-	TRBV20-1	TRBJ2-1	TGCAGTGCTAGAGATACTGGGCAGGAGTGGATTGAGCAGTTCTTC	CSARDTGQEWIEQFF
once	-	TRBV2	TRBJ1-1	TGTGCCAGCAGTACAGCCCCGGGTCGCTACGCTGAAGCTTTCTTT	CASSTAPGRYAEAFF
-	TRBD1	TRBV3-1	TRBJ1-6	TGTGCCAGCAGCCAAGGAATCGGGACAGGGGGCGGTAATTCACCCCTCCACTTT	CASSQGIGTGGGNSPLHF
few	-	TRBV11-3	TRBJ2-1	TGTGCCAGCAGCTTAGATCCGTCCAATGAGCAGTTCTTC	CASSLDPSNEQFF
many	-	TRBV3-1	TRBJ1-2	TGTGCCAGCAGCCCGGGAGGAGTCCTTACATCTAACTATGGCTACACCTTC	CASSPGGVLTSNYGYTF
-	-	TRBV29-1	TRBJ2-5	TGCAGCGGGCGCGAGGTCATGGGGGCCCAGTACTTC	CSGREVMGAQYF
-	TRBD2	TRBV6-6	TRBJ2-7	TGTGCCAGCAGTTCTTACCTTCTACTAGCGGGGGCACAAAATGAGCAGTACTTC	CASSSYLLLAGAQNEQYF
-	-	TRBV4-1	TRBJ1-1	TGCGCCAGCAGCCACCTCGCCTCGACAGCCGGACCCAACACTGAAGCTTTCTTT	CASSHLASTAGPNTEAFF
-	-	TRBV4-2	TRBJ1-2	TGTGCCAGCAGGCCCCCGGGGAATTGGGGCTACACCTTC	CASRPPGNWGYTF
-	-	TRBV4-1	TRBJ2-2	TGCGCCAGCAGCCAAGGCCTAAGGGGGTCTCGGTCCGGGGAGCTGTTTTTT	CASSQGLRGSRSGELFF
few	-	TRBV7-2	TRBJ2-5	TGTGCCAGCAGCTTAGATGCTTGGGCCGTTCTCCTGCAGACCCAGTACTTC	CASSLDAWAVLLQTQYF
-	-	TRBV9	TRBJ2-5	TGTGCCAGCAGCGTAGATCCCCAAGAGACCCAGTACTTC	CASSVDPQETQYF
few	TRBD1	TRBV7-2	TRBJ2-3	TGTGCCAGCAGCCCAGGGGGTTTGGCAGATACGCAGTATTTT	CASSPGGLADTQYF
-	-	TRBV7-2	TRBJ2-3	TGTGCCACCCACAGCGGTCGGGGAAGCATAGATACGCAGTATTTT	CATHSGRGSIDTQYF
-	TRBD2	TRBV11-2	TRBJ2-2	TGTGCCAGCGGCTCCCAGATAGCGGGGGGCCCCGGGGAGCTGTTTTTT	CASGSQIAGGPGELFF
-	-	TRBV29-1	TRBJ2-5	TGCAGCGTTGATCATCTGCGGGAGACCCAGTACTTC	CSVDHLRETQYF
-	TRBD2	TRBV2	TRBJ2-7	TGTGCCAGCAGTGAAGGACTAGCCGCCTACGAGCAGTACTTC	CASSEGLAAYEQYF
-	-	TRBV15	TRBJ1-1	TGTGCCACCAGCAGAGAGTCAGGGGCCCCTCCGAACACTGAAGCTTTCTTT	CATSRESGAPPNTEAFF
-	TRBD2	TRBV4-2	TRBJ2-7	TGTGCCAGCAGCCAAGCGGGGCTAGCGGGAGCCTACGAGCAGTACTTC	CASSQAGLAGAYEQYF
-	TRBD1	TRBV5-1	TRBJ1-2	TGCGCCAGCAGCTTGGCCCCCGGACAGGGGGCACACTATGGCTACACCTTC	CASSLAPGQGAHYGYTF
once	-	TRBV7-2	TRBJ2-1	TGTGCCAGCAGCCAGGTGGAACTAGGCTACAATGAGCAGTTCTTC	CASSQVELGYNEQFF
-	-	TRBV7-2	TRBJ2-3	TGTGCCAGCAGCGCAGAACCCGGGCTAGCCCTTTTAGATACGCAGTATTTT	CASSAEPGLALLDTQYF
-	-	TRBV18	TRBJ1-2	TGTGCCAGCTCACCAACAGAACTCTATGGCTACACCTTC	CASSPTELYGYTF
-	-	TRBV20-1	TRBJ2-5	TGCAGTGCTAGAGATTTATGGCCTGGGGAGACCCAGTACTTC	CSARDLWPGETQYF
-	-	TRBV20-1	TRBJ2-7	TGCAGTGCTAGGACAGAGTTGATCTCCTACGAGCAGTACTTC	CSARTELISYEQYF
few	-	TRBV12-3/TRBV12-4	TRBJ2-1	TGTGCCAGCAGACCCACTGGTGGTAATGAGCAGTTCTTC	CASRPTGGNEQFF
-	TRBD2	TRBV20-1	TRBJ2-5	TGCAGTGTTAGCGGGCACCAAGAGACCCAGTACTTC	CSVSGHQETQYF
-	-	TRBV18	TRBJ2-4	TGTGCTAGCTCACCACCGCAGGGGAAAAACATTCAGTACTTC	CASSPPQGKNIQYF
many	-	TRBV4-2	TRBJ1-2	TGTGCCAGCAGCCAAGATGCGAAGGAGGGCCATATATTCGGCTACACCTTC	CASSQDAKEGHIFGYTF
-	-	TRBV13	TRBJ2-7	TGTGCCAGCAGCATGGGGAGTTACTACGAGCAGTACTTC	CASSMGSYYEQYF
few	-	TRBV7-2	TRBJ2-7	TGTGCCAGCAGCTTAGGGAACGGGGAAACCTACGAGCAGTACTTC	CASSLGNGETYEQYF